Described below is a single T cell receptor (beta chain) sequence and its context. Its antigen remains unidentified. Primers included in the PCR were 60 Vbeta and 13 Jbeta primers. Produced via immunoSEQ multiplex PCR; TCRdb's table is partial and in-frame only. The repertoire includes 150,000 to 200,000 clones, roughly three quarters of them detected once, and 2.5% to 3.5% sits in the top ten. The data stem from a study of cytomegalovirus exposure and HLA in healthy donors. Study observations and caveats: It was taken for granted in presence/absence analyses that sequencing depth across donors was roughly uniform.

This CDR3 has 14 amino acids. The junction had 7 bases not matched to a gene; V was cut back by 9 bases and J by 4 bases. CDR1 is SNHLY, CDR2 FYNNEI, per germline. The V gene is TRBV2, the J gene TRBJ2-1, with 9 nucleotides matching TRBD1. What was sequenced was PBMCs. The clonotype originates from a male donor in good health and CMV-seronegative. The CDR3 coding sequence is TGTGCCAGGACCGGGACAGGGAGGTACAATGAGCAGTTCTTC. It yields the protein CARTGTGRYNEQFF.